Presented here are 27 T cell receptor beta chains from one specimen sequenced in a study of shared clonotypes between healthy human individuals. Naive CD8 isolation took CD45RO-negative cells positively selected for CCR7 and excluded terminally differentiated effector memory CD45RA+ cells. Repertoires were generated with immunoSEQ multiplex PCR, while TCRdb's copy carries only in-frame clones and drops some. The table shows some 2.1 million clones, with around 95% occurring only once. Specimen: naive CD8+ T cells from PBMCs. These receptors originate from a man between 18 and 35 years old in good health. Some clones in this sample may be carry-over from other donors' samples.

CDR3 amino acids: CASSLLGVRDNEFF. The DNA for the CDR3 is TGTGCCAGCAGTTTATTGGGGGTGAGGGACAATGAGTTCTTC. The chain links TRBV27 to TRBJ2-1, with a tentative D call TRBD1 (6 bases). The V end lost 1 base, the J end lost 14 bases, and 18 bases lay between the germline ends. The CDR3 consists of 14 residues. Looked up from germline, CDR1 is MNHEY and CDR2 is SMNVEV (reference sequence).

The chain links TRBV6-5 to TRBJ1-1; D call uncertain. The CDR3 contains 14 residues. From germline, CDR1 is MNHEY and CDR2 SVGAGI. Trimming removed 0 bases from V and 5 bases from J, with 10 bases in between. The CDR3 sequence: CASSYSWDGTEAFF. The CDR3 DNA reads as TGTGCCAGCAGTTACTCATGGGATGGTACTGAAGCTTTCTTT.

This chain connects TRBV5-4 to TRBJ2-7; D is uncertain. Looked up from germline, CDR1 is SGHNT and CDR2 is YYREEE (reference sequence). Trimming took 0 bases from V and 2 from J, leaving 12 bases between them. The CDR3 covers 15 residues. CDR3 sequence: CASSLVIGRTYEQYF. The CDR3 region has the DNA TGTGCCAGCAGCTTGGTCATAGGCAGAACCTACGAGCAGTACTTC.

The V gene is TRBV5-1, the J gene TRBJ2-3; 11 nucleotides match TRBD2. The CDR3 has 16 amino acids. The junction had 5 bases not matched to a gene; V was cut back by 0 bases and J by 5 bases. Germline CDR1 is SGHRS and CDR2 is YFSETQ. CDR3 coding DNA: TGCGCCAGCAGCTTGGCACTAGCGGGAGCGGTAGATACGCAGTATTTT. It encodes CASSLALAGAVDTQYF.

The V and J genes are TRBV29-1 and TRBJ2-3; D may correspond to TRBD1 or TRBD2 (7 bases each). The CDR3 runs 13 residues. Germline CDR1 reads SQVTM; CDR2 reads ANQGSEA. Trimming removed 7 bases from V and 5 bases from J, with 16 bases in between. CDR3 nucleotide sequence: TGCAGCGCCCCATCCAGGGGGGGAGATACGCAGTATTTT. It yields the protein CSAPSRGGDTQYF.

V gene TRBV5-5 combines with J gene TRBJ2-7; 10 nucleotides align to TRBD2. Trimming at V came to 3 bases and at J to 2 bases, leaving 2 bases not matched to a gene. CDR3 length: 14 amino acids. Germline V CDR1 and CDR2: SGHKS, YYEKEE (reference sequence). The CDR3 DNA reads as TGTGCCAGCAGCTGGAGCGGGAGGGCCTACGAGCAGTACTTC. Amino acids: CASSWSGRAYEQYF.

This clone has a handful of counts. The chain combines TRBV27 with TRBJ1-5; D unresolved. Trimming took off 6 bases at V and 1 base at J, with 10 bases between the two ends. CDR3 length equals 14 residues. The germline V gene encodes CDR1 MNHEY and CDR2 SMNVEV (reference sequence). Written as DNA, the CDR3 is TGTGCCAGCAGAGGGCATCCGAGCAATCAGCCCCAGCATTTT. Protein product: CASRGHPSNQPQHF.

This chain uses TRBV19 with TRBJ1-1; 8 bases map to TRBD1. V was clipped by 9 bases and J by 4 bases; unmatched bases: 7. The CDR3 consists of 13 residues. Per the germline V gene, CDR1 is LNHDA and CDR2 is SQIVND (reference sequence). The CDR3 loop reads CASETGQGTEAFF. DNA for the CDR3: TGTGCCAGCGAAACCGGACAGGGCACTGAAGCTTTCTTT.

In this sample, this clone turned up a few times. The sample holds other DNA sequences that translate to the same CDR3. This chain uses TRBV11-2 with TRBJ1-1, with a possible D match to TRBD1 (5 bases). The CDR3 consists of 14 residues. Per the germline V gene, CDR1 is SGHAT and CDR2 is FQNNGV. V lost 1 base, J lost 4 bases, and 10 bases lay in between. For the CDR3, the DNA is TGTGCCAGCAGCTTAGGGGGCGGACTCACTGAAGCTTTCTTT. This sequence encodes CASSLGGGLTEAFF.

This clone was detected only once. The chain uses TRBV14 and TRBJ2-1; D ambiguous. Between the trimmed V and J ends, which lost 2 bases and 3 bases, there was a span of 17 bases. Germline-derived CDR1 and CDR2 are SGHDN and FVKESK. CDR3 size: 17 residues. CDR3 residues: CASSQIVVTFNYNEQFF. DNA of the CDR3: TGTGCCAGCAGCCAAATAGTGGTCACTTTTAACTACAATGAGCAGTTCTTC.

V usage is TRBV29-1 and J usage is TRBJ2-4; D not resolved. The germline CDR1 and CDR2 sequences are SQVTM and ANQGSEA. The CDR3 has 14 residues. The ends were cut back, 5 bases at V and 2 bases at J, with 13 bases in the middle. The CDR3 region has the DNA TGCAGCGTTTCGGCCAGTTTCCCCAAAAACATTCAGTACTTC. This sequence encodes CSVSASFPKNIQYF.

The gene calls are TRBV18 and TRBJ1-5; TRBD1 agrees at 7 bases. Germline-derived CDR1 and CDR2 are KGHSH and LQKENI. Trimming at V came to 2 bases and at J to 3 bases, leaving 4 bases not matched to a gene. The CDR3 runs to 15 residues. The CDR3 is CASSPAQGVNQPQHF. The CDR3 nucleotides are TGTGCCAGCTCACCAGCGCAGGGGGTCAATCAGCCCCAGCATTTT.

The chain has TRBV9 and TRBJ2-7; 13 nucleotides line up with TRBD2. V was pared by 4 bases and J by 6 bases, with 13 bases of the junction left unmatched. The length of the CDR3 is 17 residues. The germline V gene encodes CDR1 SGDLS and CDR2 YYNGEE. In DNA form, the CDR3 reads TGTGCCAGCAGCTCACACCAAGGGACTAGCGGGACAGGCGAGCAGTACTTC. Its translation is CASSSHQGTSGTGEQYF.

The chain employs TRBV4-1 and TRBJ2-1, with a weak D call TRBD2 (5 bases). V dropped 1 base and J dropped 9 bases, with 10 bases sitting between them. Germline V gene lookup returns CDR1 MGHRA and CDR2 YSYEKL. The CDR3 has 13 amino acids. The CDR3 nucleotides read TGCGCCAGCAGCCAAGGAGAAGGAGGTGAGCAGTTCTTC. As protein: CASSQGEGGEQFF.

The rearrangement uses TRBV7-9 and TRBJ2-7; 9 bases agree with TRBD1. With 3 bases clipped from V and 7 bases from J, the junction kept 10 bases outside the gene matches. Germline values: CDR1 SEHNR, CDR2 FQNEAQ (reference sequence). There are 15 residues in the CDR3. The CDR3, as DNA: TGTGCCAGCAGCTTCCGGGACAGGGCCGGAGGGGAGCAGTACTTC. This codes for CASSFRDRAGGEQYF. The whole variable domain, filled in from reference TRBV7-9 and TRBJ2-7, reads DTGVSQNPRHKITKRGQNVTFRCDPISEHNRLYWYRQTLGQGPEFLTYFQNEAQLEKSRLLSDRFSAERPKGSFSTLEIQRTEQGDSAMYLCASSFRDRAGGEQYFGPGTRLTVT.

The CDR3 loop is CASSLETGRTEKQNTEAFF. CDR3 in DNA: TGTGCCAGCAGCTTAGAAACGGGCCGGACAGAGAAACAGAACACTGAAGCTTTCTTT. The V and J genes are TRBV11-1 and TRBJ1-1; D might be TRBD1 (6 bases). The CDR3 spans 19 residues. Germline values: CDR1 SGHAT, CDR2 FQDESV (reference sequence). Trimming stripped 1 base from V and 1 base from J, with 22 bases between.

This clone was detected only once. CDR3: CASRRLMDRTNTQYF. As DNA, the CDR3 is TGTGCCAGCAGAAGACTGATGGATCGGACAAATACGCAGTATTTT. V usage is TRBV27 and J usage is TRBJ2-3; maybe TRBD1 (5 bases). The length of the CDR3 is 15 residues. V dropped 6 bases and J dropped 7 bases, with 20 bases sitting between them. The germline CDR1 and CDR2 sequences are MNHEY and SMNVEV (reference sequence).

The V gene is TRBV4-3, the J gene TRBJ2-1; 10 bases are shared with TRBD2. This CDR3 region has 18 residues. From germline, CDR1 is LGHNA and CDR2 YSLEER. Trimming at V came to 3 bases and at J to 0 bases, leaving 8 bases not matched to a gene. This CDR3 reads CASSHDTSSGSSYNEQFF. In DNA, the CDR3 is TGCGCCAGCAGCCATGATACCTCTAGCGGGAGCTCCTACAATGAGCAGTTCTTC.

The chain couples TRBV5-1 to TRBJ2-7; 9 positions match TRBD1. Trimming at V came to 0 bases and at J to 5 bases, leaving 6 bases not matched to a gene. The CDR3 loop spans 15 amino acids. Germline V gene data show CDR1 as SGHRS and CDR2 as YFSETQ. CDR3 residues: CASSLAPGQGDEQYF. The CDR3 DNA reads TGCGCCAGCAGCTTGGCACCGGGACAGGGAGACGAGCAGTACTTC.

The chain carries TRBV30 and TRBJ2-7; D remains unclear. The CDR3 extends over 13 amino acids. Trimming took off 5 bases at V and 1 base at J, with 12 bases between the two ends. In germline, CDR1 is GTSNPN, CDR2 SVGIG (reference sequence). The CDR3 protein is CAWWGGGSYEQYF. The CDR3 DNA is TGTGCCTGGTGGGGTGGTGGTTCCTACGAGCAGTACTTC.

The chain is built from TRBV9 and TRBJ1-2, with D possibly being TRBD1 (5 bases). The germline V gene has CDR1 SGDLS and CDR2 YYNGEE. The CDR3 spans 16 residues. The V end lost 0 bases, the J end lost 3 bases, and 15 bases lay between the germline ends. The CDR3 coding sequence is TGTGCCAGCAGCGTAGATCCGGGGGAAAGGGACTATGGCTACACCTTC. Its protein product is CASSVDPGERDYGYTF.

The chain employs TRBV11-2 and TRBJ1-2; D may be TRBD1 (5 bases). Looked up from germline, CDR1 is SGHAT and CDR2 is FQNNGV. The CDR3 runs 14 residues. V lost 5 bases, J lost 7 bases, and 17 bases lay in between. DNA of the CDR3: TGTGCCAGCAGCACCGGGGGATTGCTATTTGGCTACACCTTC. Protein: CASSTGGLLFGYTF.

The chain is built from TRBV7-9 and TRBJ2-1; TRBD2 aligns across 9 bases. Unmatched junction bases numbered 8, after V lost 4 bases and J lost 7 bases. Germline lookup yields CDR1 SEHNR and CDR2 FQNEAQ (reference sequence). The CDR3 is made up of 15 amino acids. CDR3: CASSSILAGRNEQFF. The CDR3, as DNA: TGTGCCAGCAGCTCGATTCTAGCGGGGCGGAATGAGCAGTTCTTC.

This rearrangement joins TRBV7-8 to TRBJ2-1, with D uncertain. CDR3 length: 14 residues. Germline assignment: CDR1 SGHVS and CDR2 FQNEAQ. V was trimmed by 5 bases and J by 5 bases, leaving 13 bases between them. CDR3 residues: CASSPYPADNEQFF. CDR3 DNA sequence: TGTGCCAGCAGCCCCTACCCCGCCGACAATGAGCAGTTCTTC.

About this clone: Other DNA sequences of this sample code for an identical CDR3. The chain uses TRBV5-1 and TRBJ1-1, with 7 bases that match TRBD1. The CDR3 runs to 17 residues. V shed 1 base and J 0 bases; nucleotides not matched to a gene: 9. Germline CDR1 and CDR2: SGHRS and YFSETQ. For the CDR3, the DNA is TGCGCCAGCAGCTTGTCCCCTCCGGGACAGCTGAACACTGAAGCTTTCTTT. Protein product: CASSLSPPGQLNTEAFF.

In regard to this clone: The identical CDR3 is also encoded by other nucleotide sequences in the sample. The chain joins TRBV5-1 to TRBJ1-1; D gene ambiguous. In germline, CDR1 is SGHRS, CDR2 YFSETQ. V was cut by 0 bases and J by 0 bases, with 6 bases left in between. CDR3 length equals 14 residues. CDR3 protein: CASSLGLMNTEAFF. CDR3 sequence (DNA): TGCGCCAGCAGCTTGGGATTGATGAACACTGAAGCTTTCTTT.

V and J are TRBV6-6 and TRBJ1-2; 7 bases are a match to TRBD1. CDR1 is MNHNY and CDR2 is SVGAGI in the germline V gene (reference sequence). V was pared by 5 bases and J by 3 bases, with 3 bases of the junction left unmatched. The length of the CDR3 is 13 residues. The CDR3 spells CASSDDRDYGYTF. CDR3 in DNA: TGTGCCAGCAGTGACGACAGGGACTATGGCTACACCTTC.